This T cell receptor (beta chain) was captured by sequencing in a study of blood T cell repertoires in COVID-19. Background on the study: Acute and convalescent COVID-19 specimens originated in the United States, Italy and Spain.

The CDR3 loop spans 16 amino acids. V lost 4 bases, J lost 4 bases, and 9 bases stayed unmatched. CDR1 is KGHSH and CDR2 is LQKENI in the germline V gene. Sequencing used immunoSEQ multiplex PCR; TCRdb keeps in-frame clones, though not all of them. The table records about 200,000 clones, about 80% of them present only once. The specimen sequenced was peripheral blood. The genes are TRBV18 and TRBJ2-5; 10 nucleotides align to TRBD2. The TCR sequence derives from a woman aged 40 to 50 with active or convalescent COVID-19. The CDR3 DNA reads TGTGCCAGCTCACAGTCGGGACTAGCGACAGGAGAGACCCAGTACTTC. The encoded protein is CASSQSGLATGETQYF. Full variable domain (missing parts from reference TRBV18 and TRBJ2-5): NAGVMQNPRHLVRRRGQEARLRCSPMKGHSHVYWYRQLPEEGLKFMVYLQKENIIDESGMPKERFSAEFPKEGPSILRIQQVVRGDSAAYFCASSQSGLATGETQYFGPGTRLLVL.